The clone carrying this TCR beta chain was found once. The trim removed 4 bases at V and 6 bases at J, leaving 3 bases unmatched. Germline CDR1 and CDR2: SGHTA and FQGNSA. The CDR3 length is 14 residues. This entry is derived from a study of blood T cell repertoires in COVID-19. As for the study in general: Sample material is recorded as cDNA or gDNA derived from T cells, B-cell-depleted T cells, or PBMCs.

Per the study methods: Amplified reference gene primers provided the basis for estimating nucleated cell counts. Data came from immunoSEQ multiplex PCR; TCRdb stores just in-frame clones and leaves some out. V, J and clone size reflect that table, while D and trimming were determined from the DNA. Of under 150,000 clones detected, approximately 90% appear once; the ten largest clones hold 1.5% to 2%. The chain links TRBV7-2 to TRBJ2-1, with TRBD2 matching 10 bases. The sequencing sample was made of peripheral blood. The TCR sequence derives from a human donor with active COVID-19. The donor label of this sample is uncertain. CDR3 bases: TGTGCCAGCAGCTCCGGACTAGCGGTCAATGAGCAGTTCTTC. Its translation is CASSSGLAVNEQFF.